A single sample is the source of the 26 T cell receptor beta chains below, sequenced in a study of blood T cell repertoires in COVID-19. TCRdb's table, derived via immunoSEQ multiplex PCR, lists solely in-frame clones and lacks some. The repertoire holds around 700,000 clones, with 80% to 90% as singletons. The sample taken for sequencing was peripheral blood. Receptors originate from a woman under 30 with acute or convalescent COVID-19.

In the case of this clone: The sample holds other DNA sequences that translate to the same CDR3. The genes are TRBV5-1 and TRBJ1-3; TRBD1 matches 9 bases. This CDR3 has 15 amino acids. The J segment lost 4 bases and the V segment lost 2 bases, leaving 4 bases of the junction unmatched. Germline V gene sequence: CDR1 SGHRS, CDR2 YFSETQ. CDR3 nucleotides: TGCGCCAGCAGCTTACAGGGGGCGGAAGGAAACACCATATATTTT. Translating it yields CASSLQGAEGNTIYF. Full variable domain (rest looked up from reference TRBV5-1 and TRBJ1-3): KAGVTQTPRYLIKTRGQQVTLSCSPISGHRSVSWYQQTPGQGLQFLFEYFSETQRNKGNFPGRFSGRQFSNSRSEMNVSTLELGDSALYLCASSLQGAEGNTIYFGEGSWLTVV.

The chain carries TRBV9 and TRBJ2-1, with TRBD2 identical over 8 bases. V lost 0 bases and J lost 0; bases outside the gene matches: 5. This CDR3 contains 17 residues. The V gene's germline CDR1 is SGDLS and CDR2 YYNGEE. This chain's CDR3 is CASSVAHTSGSYNEQFF. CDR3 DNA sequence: TGTGCCAGCAGCGTAGCCCATACTAGCGGCTCCTACAATGAGCAGTTCTTC. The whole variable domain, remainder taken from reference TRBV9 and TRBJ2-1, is DSGVTQTPKHLITATGQRVTLRCSPRSGDLSVYWYQQSLDQGLQFLIQYYNGEERAKGNILERFSAQQFPDLHSELNLSSLELGDSALYFCASSVAHTSGSYNEQFFGPGTRLTVL.

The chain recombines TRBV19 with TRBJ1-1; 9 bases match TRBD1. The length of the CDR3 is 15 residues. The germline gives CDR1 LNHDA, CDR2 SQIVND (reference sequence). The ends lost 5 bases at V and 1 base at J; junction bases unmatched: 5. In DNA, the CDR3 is TGTGCCAGTAGTTCCTCGGGACAGGGGAACACTGAAGCTTTCTTT. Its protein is CASSSSGQGNTEAFF.

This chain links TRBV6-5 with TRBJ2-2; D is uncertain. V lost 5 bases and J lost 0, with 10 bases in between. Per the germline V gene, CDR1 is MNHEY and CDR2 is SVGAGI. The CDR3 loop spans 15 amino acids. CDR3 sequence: CASSRAGSNTGELFF. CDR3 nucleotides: TGTGCCAGCAGTCGAGCCGGGTCGAACACCGGGGAGCTGTTTTTT.

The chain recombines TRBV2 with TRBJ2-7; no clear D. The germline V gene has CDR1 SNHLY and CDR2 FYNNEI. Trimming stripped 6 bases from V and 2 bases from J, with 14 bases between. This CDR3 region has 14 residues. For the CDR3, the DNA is TGTGCCAGCAGCCCCACCCTCGACACCTACGAGCAGTACTTC. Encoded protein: CASSPTLDTYEQYF.

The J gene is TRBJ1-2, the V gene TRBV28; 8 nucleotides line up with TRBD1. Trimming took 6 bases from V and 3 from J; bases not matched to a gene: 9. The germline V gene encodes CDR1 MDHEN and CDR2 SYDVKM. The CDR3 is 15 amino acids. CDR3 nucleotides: TGTGCCAGCAGCCCACAACAGGGGGTCTACTATGGCTACACCTTC. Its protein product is CASSPQQGVYYGYTF.

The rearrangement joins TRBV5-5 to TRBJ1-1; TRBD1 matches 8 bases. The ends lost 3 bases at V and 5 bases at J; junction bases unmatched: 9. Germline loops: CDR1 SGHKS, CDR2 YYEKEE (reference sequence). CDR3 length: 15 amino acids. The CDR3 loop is CASSSAGGVRTEAFF. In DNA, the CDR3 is TGTGCCAGCAGCTCGGCAGGGGGCGTCCGGACTGAAGCTTTCTTT. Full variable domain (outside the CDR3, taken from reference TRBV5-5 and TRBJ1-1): DAGVTQSPTHLIKTRGQQVTLRCSPISGHKSVSWYQQVLGQGPQFIFQYYEKEERGRGNFPDRFSARQFPNYSSELNVNALLLGDSALYLCASSSAGGVRTEAFFGQGTRLTVV.

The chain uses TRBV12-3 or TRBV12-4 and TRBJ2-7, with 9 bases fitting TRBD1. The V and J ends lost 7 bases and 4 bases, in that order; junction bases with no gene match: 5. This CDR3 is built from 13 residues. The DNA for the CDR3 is TGTGCCAGCACCCTGGGACAGGGATACGAGCAGTACTTC. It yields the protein CASTLGQGYEQYF.

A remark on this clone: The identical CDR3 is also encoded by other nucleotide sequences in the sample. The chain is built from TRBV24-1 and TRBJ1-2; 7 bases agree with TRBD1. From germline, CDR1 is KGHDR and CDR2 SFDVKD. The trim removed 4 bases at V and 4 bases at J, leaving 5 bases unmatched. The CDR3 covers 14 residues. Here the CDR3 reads CATSDPDRVYGYTF. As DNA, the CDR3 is TGTGCCACCAGTGACCCAGACAGGGTCTATGGCTACACCTTC.

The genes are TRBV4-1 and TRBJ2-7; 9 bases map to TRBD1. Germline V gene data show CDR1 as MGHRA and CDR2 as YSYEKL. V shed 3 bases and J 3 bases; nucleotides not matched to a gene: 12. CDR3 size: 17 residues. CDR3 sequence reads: CASSQQLTGGVIYEQYF. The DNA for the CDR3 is TGCGCCAGCAGCCAGCAGCTGACAGGGGGAGTCATCTACGAGCAGTACTTC.

CDR3 protein: CASRAGRAHEQYF. The CDR3 DNA sequence: TGTGCCAGCAGGGCCGGGAGGGCCCACGAGCAGTACTTC. The chain combines TRBV6-5 with TRBJ2-7; 8 bases fit TRBD2. The germline gives CDR1 MNHEY, CDR2 SVGAGI. This CDR3 spans 13 amino acids. With V trimmed by 6 bases and J by 5 bases, 6 bases remained unmatched.

CDR3 nucleotides: TGTGCCAGCAGCTTAGGGGGACAGGGTGGTGATTACTATGGCTACACCTTC. This encodes CASSLGGQGGDYYGYTF. This chain joins TRBV7-6 and TRBJ1-2; TRBD1 aligns across 9 bases. Germline CDR1 SGHVS, CDR2 FNYEAQ. J lost 3 bases, V lost 1 base, and 9 bases had no gene match. This CDR3 contains 17 residues.

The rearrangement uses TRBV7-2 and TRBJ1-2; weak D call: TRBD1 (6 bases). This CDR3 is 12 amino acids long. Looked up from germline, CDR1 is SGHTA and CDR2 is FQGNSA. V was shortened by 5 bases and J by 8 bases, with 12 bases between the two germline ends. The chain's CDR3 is CASSRNTGGYTF. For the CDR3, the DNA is TGTGCCAGCAGCCGTAACACAGGGGGCTACACCTTC.

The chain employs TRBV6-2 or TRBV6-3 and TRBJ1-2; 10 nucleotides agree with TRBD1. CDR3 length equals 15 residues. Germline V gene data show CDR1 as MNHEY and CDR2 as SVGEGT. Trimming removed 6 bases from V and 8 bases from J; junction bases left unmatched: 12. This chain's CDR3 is CASSPGRDRGGGYTF. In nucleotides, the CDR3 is TGTGCCAGCAGCCCAGGCCGGGACAGGGGAGGAGGCTACACCTTC.

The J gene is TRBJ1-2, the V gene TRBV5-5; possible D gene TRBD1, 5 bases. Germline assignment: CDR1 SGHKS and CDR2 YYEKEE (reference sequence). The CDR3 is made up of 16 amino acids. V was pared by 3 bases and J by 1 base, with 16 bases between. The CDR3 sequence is CASSSMGGADNYGYTF. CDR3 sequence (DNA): TGTGCCAGCAGCTCAATGGGAGGGGCCGATAACTATGGCTACACCTTC.

This CDR3 is CASSLEHTNYGYTF. The CDR3 DNA reads as TGCGCCAGCAGCTTGGAACACACGAACTATGGCTACACCTTC. This chain joins TRBV5-1 and TRBJ1-2; no firm D call. V dropped 0 bases and J dropped 2 bases, with 8 bases sitting between them. This CDR3 spans 14 amino acids. The V gene's germline CDR1 is SGHRS and CDR2 YFSETQ.

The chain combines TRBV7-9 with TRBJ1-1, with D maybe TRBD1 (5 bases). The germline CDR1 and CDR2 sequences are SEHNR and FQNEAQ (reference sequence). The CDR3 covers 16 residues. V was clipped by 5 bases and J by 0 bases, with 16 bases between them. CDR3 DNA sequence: TGTGCCAGCAGCGGAGGGGCGTTTCGGGTGAACACTGAAGCTTTCTTT. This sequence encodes CASSGGAFRVNTEAFF.

CDR3 in DNA: TGTGCCAGTAGTTGGATGCGACAGGGGCGCTCTAGTGAAGCTTTCTTT. This translates into CASSWMRQGRSSEAFF. The V and J genes are TRBV19 and TRBJ1-1; 8 nucleotides align to TRBD1. The junction had 15 bases not matched to a gene; V was cut back by 5 bases and J by 7 bases. Germline V lookup: CDR1 LNHDA, CDR2 SQIVND (reference sequence). This CDR3 spans 16 amino acids.

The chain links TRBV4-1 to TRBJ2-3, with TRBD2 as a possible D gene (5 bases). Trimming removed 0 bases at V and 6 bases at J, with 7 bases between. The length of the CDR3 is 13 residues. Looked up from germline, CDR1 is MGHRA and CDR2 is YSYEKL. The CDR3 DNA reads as TGCGCCAGCAGCCAAGAGAGGAGGGATACGCAGTATTTT. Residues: CASSQERRDTQYF.

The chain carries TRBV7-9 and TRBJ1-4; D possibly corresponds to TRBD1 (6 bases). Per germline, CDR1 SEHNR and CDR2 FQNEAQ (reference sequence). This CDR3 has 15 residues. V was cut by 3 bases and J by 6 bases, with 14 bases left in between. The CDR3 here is CASSFLWGLDEKLFF. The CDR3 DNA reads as TGTGCCAGCAGCTTCTTATGGGGGCTAGATGAAAAACTGTTTTTT.

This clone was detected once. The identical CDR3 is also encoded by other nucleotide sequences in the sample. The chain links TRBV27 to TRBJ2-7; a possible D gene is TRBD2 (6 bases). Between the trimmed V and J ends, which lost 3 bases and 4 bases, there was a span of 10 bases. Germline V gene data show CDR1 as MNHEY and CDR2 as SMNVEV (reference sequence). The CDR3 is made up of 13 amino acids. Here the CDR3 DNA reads TGTGCCAGCAGTTTTCAGGGAGGATACGAGCAGTACTTC. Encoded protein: CASSFQGGYEQYF.

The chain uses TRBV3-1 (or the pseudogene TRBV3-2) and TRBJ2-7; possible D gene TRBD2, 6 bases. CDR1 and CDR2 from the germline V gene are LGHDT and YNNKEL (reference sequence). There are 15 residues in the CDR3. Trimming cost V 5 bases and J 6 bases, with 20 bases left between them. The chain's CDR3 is CASSSRGARDSEQYF. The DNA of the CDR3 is TGTGCCAGCAGCTCACGAGGGGCAAGGGACTCCGAGCAGTACTTC.

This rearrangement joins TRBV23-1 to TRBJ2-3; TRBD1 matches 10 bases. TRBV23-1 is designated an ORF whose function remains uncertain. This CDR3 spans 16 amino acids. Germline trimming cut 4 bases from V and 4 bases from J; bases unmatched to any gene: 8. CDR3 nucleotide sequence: TGCGCCAGCAGTCGACACCGGGACAGGGGAGCAGATACGCAGTATTTT. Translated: CASSRHRDRGADTQYF.

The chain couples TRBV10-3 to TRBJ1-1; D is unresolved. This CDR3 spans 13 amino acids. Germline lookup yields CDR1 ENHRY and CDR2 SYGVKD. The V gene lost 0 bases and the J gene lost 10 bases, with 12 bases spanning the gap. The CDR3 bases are TGTGCCATCAGTGAGTCTCGTGCGCCGGGAGCTTTCTTT. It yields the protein CAISESRAPGAFF.

The CDR3 region has the DNA TGCGCCAGCAGCCAAGATTCAGGGGTCACAGATACGCAGTATTTT. Its translation: CASSQDSGVTDTQYF. V and J are TRBV4-3 and TRBJ2-3; the D gene is possibly TRBD1 (6 bases). The V end was cut by 0 bases, the J end by 2 bases, with 9 bases between. Germline CDR1 LGHNA, CDR2 YSLEER. This CDR3 comprises 15 residues.

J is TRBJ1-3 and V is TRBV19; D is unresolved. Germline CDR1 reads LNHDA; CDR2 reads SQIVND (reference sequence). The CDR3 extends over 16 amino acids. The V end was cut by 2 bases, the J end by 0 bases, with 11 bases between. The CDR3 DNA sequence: TGTGCCAGTAGTATATCTCAGGCTAACTCTGGAAACACCATATATTTT. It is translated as CASSISQANSGNTIYF.